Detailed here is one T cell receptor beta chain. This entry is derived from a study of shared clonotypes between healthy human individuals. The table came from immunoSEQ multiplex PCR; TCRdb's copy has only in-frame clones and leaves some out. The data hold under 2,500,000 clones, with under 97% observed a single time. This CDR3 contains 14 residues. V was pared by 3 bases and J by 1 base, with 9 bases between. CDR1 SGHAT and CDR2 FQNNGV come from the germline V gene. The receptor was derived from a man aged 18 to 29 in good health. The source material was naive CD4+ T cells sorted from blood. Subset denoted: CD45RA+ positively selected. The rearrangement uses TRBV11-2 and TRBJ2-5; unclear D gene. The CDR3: CASSFNSLQETQYF. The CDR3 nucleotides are TGTGCCAGCAGCTTCAACAGCCTCCAAGAGACCCAGTACTTC.